This T cell receptor beta chain appears in the sequencing data of a study of T-cell reconstitution after alpha-beta-depleted transplantation in children. Per germline, CDR1 LGHDT and CDR2 YNNKEL (reference sequence). The CDR3 loop spans 14 amino acids. V was trimmed by 6 bases and J by 0 bases, leaving 10 bases between them. To note about this clonotype: Its antigen is not known.

Study-level findings and limits: Some patients showed high day-60 TCRbeta diversity, which derived from surviving recipient T cells and thymic progenitors. The origin of alpha-beta T cells about two months after transplant was reportedly several hundred expanded graft clones. A year post-transplant, T-cell counts and diversity derived mostly from newly produced T cells.

Unique molecular identifiers featured in how the TCRbeta library was prepared. TCRdb reanalysed the PCR reads using MiXCR and keeps one entry per CDR3 protein. The data contain 250,000 to 400,000 distinct CDR3 sequences, 23% of them singletons. Here the sequenced sample was PBMCs, mostly from graft donor cells, taken 180 days after TCRalphabeta/CD19-depleted stem cell transplant. This clonotype was sampled from a male patient younger than 18 who had a stem cell transplant for acute lymphoblastic leukemia, so the T cells may come from the graft donor. The gene calls are TRBV3-1 and TRBJ2-3; no clear D gene. CDR3 sequence reads: CASSPLTSTDTQYF. The DNA for the CDR3 is TGTGCCAGCAGTCCTCTAACTAGCACAGATACGCAGTATTTT.